Following are 14 T cell receptor beta chains from one sample sequenced in a study of blood T cell repertoires in COVID-19. The data were produced by immunoSEQ multiplex PCR, yet TCRdb's version contains in-frame clones alone and is incomplete. The top ten clones hold more than 6% of a sample with fewer than 350,000 clones, 75% to 95% of them seen once. The sample comprised peripheral blood. The receptors stem from a woman under 40 with COVID-19, enrolled during active disease.

The rearrangement joins TRBV7-9 to TRBJ1-4, with 8 bases that match TRBD1. CDR1 and CDR2 (germline): SEHNR, FQNEAQ (reference sequence). V lost 5 bases and J lost 4; bases outside the gene matches: 9. The CDR3 covers 16 residues. The CDR3 sequence: CASSLEGQGLNEKLFF. The CDR3 DNA follows: TGTGCCAGCAGCCTAGAAGGACAGGGTCTTAATGAAAAACTGTTTTTT.

The chain carries TRBV2 and TRBJ1-5, with 7 bases lining up with TRBD1. This CDR3 has 16 residues. Germline assignment: CDR1 SNHLY and CDR2 FYNNEI. J lost 4 bases, V lost 6 bases, and 12 bases had no gene match. The chain's CDR3 is CASRISRDRANQPQHF. The DNA of the CDR3 is TGTGCCAGCAGAATCTCTCGGGACAGAGCTAATCAGCCCCAGCATTTT.

The rearrangement links TRBV18 to TRBJ1-1; weak D call: TRBD1 (5 bases). Trimming removed 3 bases from V and 1 base from J, with 12 bases in between. The CDR3 covers 15 residues. CDR1 and CDR2 (germline): KGHSH, LQKENI. CDR3 DNA: TGTGCCAGCTCACCTCGGGGGAACGGGAACACTGAAGCTTTCTTT. As protein: CASSPRGNGNTEAFF.

The gene calls are TRBV5-6 and TRBJ1-1; 7 positions agree with TRBD1. Trimming took 0 bases from V and 1 from J; bases not matched to a gene: 6. This CDR3 is 16 amino acids long. CDR1 is SGHDT and CDR2 is YYEEEE in the germline V gene. The CDR3 region has the DNA TGTGCCAGCAGCTTGGCAGTGACAGGGTGGAACACTGAAGCTTTCTTT. The encoded protein is CASSLAVTGWNTEAFF.

This sequence joins TRBV2 and TRBJ2-5; 10 bases agree with TRBD2. Trimming took 6 bases from V and 5 from J; bases not matched to a gene: 9. Germline V CDR1 and CDR2: SNHLY, FYNNEI. There are 15 residues in the CDR3. The CDR3 nucleotides read TGTGCCAGCAGGGCCAGGACTAGCGGTCGGGAGACCCAGTACTTC. As protein: CASRARTSGRETQYF.

The chain carries TRBV15 and TRBJ1-4, with D unresolved. Germline values: CDR1 LNHNV, CDR2 YYDKDF (reference sequence). The CDR3 runs 15 residues. The V end was cut by 4 bases, the J end by 1 base, with 10 bases between. The CDR3 sequence: CATSKRVITNEKLFF. The CDR3 nucleotides are TGTGCCACCAGCAAGAGGGTTATAACTAATGAAAAACTGTTTTTT.

This chain links TRBV19 with TRBJ1-5; D possibly corresponds to TRBD1 (6 bases). Germline assignment: CDR1 LNHDA and CDR2 SQIVND (reference sequence). Deletions cut 8 bases from V and 3 bases from J, with 11 bases between. The CDR3 loop spans 13 amino acids. CDR3 residues: CASSQGPNQPQHF. In nucleotides, the CDR3 is TGTGCCAGTTCCCAGGGGCCCAATCAGCCCCAGCATTTT.

The chain couples TRBV5-1 to TRBJ2-1; the match to TRBD2 covers 9 bases. V shed 4 bases, J shed 1 base, and the junction held 0 bases outside the gene matches. This CDR3 comprises 14 residues. Germline V lookup: CDR1 SGHRS, CDR2 YFSETQ. The CDR3: CASSAGGSYNEQFF. The CDR3 DNA is TGCGCCAGCAGCGCGGGAGGGTCCTACAATGAGCAGTTCTTC. The full variable domain, rest sourced from reference TRBV5-1 and TRBJ2-1, is KAGVTQTPRYLIKTRGQQVTLSCSPISGHRSVSWYQQTPGQGLQFLFEYFSETQRNKGNFPGRFSGRQFSNSRSEMNVSTLELGDSALYLCASSAGGSYNEQFFGPGTRLTVL.

The chain has TRBV6-2 or TRBV6-3 and TRBJ2-4; 13 positions agree with TRBD2. Losses at the gene ends were 2 bases for V and 10 bases for J; bases not matched to a gene: 11. Germline V gene data show CDR1 as MNHEY and CDR2 as SVGEGT. The CDR3 runs to 17 residues. The CDR3 sequence is CASSYGTSGALGRIQYF. For the CDR3, the DNA is TGTGCCAGCAGTTACGGGACTAGCGGGGCTTTGGGTAGGATTCAGTACTTC.

The chain is built from TRBV7-3 and TRBJ2-3; 12 nucleotides line up with TRBD2. V gave up 4 bases and J gave up 4 bases; unmatched junction bases: 6. The CDR3 totals 16 residues. Germline V gene sequence: CDR1 SGHTA, CDR2 FQGTGA. CDR3 sequence (DNA): TGTGCCAGCAGCTCAGGACTAGCGGGGTGGGCAGATACGCAGTATTTT. As protein: CASSSGLAGWADTQYF.

This chain uses TRBV15 with TRBJ2-6, with 12 positions matching TRBD1. V was clipped by 1 base and J by 0 bases; unmatched bases: 13. Germline V lookup: CDR1 LNHNV, CDR2 YYDKDF (reference sequence). The CDR3 extends over 22 amino acids. CDR3 amino acids: CATSRGRPGTGGFLSGANVLTF. In DNA, the CDR3 is TGTGCCACCAGCAGAGGGCGTCCCGGGACAGGGGGCTTCCTCTCTGGGGCCAACGTCCTGACTTTC.

The chain uses TRBV6-4 and TRBJ2-1; TRBD2 matches 10 bases. V was clipped by 5 bases and J by 5 bases; unmatched bases: 3. The CDR3 spans 14 residues. CDR1 and CDR2 (germline): MRHNA, SNTAGT. The CDR3 coding sequence is TGTGCCAGCAGTTTTCTAGCGGGGGACAATGAGCAGTTCTTC. Protein: CASSFLAGDNEQFF.

The chain couples TRBV4-2 to TRBJ2-7; TRBD2 aligns across 11 bases. The CDR3 totals 15 residues. Germline V gene lookup returns CDR1 LGHNA and CDR2 YNFKEQ. Losses at the gene ends were 3 bases for V and 1 base for J; bases not matched to a gene: 2. CDR3 loop: CASSHTSGSSYEQYF. The CDR3 bases are TGTGCCAGCAGCCACACTAGCGGGAGTTCCTACGAGCAGTACTTC.

The chain employs TRBV5-1 and TRBJ2-1; D gene uncertain. V lost 4 bases, J lost 8 bases, and 22 bases lay in between. Germline lookup yields CDR1 SGHRS and CDR2 YFSETQ. The CDR3 consists of 16 residues. The DNA of the CDR3 is TGCGCCAGCAGCCTACCCCGGGTAGTGGGTGAAGATGAGCAGTTCTTC. Amino acid sequence: CASSLPRVVGEDEQFF.